Below are 3 T cell receptor beta chains sequenced from a single sample in a study of blood T cells in healthy people across ages. Together with a sample-barcoded 5' primer, a J-beta primer mix was included in a second PCR lasting about 6 to 11 cycles. TCRdb re-called the 5' RACE reads through MiXCR, storing one row per CDR3 protein. The sample has a few hundred thousand distinct CDR3 sequences; roughly 29% are singletons. The sample comprised blood. These receptors came from a woman aged 65 to 85 in good health.

This clonotype has more than one count but fewer than ten. The V gene is TRBV20-1, the J gene TRBJ1-2; TRBD1 is a possible D gene (5 bases). Germline CDR1 DFQATT, CDR2 SNEGSKA (reference sequence). The V gene lost 0 bases and the J gene lost 2 bases, with 13 bases spanning the gap. This CDR3 is built from 15 residues. As DNA, the CDR3 is TGCAGTGCTAGAGATTCCGCAGGGAGAAACTATGGCTACACCTTC. Translated: CSARDSAGRNYGYTF.

This clonotype has just one count. The chain recombines TRBV12-3 or TRBV12-4 with TRBJ1-2, with unresolved D. Trimming shortened V by 5 bases and J by 8 bases, and 15 bases separated the two germline ends. The CDR3 sequence is 13 residues long. Here the CDR3 DNA reads TGTGCCAGCAGTCGGGAGGAGACTAAGGGCTACACCTTC. As protein: CASSREETKGYTF.

CDR3 DNA: TGCAGCTCAGGATGGGGAGCTGAGCAGTTCTTC. It is translated as CSSGWGAEQFF. This chain uses TRBV29-1 with TRBJ2-5; TRBD2 might be the D (5 bases). The J call may be incorrect, as the DNA end agrees better with TRBJ2-1. In germline, CDR1 is SQVTM, CDR2 ANQGSEA. The CDR3 totals 11 residues.